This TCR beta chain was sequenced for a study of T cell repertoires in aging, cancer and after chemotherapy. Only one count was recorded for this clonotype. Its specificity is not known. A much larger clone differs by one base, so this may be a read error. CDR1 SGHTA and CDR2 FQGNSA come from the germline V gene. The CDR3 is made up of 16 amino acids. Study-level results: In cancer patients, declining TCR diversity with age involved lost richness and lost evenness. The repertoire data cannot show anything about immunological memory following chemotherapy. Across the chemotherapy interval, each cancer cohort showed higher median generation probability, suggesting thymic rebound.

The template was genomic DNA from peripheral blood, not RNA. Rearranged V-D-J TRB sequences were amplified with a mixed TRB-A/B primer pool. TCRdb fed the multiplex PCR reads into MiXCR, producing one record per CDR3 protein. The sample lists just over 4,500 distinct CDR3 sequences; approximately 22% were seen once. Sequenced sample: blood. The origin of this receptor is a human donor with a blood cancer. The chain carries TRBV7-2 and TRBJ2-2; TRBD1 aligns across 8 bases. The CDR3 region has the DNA TGTGTCAGCAGCCGAAGGACAGGGAAGGGGACCGGGGAGCTGTTTTTT. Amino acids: CVSSRRTGKGTGELFF.